This T cell receptor beta chain was recorded in a study of technical replicates of blood from several donors. The V gene's germline CDR1 is LNHNV and CDR2 YYDKDF (reference sequence). V was clipped by 6 bases and J by 2 bases, with 11 bases between them. This CDR3 comprises 13 residues. The data were produced by immunoSEQ multiplex PCR, yet TCRdb's version contains in-frame clones alone and is incomplete. Of roughly 62,000 clones listed, roughly nine tenths are singletons. The sample was PBMCs. The sequence was collected from a human donor in good health. Some clones in this sample may be carry-over from other donors' samples. The rearrangement uses TRBV15 and TRBJ2-7; D call uncertain. Here the CDR3 reads CATRSGQAYEQYF. CDR3 in DNA: TGTGCCACCAGATCTGGCCAGGCCTACGAGCAGTACTTC.